The 24 T cell receptor beta chains given below trace back to one sample, sequenced in a study of CD8+ T cells in alopecia areata. Once RNA had been extracted, it was reverse transcribed into cDNA to act as the sequencing template. Repertoires were generated with immunoSEQ multiplex PCR, while TCRdb's copy carries only in-frame clones and drops some. The sample has some 160,000 clones, 50% to 70% seen once. Treatment reported: oral pan-JAK inhibitor, 5-10 mg twice daily. The sequences come from CD4+ T cells sorted from blood, collected at week 4, from a patient treated with tofacitinib. All receptors come from a human donor with alopecia areata.

Written as DNA, the CDR3 is TGTGCCAGCAGATCCGGGACGGCCCCCAATGAGCAGTTCTTC. This codes for CASRSGTAPNEQFF. V usage is TRBV5-4 and J usage is TRBJ2-1; D may be TRBD1 or TRBD2 (5 bases each). Trimming pared 5 bases from V and 6 bases from J, leaving 15 bases between. Germline V gene sequence: CDR1 SGHNT, CDR2 YYREEE (reference sequence). This CDR3 is 14 amino acids long.

The rearrangement joins TRBV11-2 to TRBJ2-1; possible D gene TRBD2, 5 bases. CDR1 is SGHAT and CDR2 is FQNNGV in the germline V gene. This CDR3 spans 15 amino acids. V dropped 2 bases and J dropped 8 bases, with 16 bases sitting between them. For the CDR3, the DNA is TGTGCCAGCAGCTTAATCTCAACGAGGCGGGATGAGCAGTTCTTC. Protein: CASSLISTRRDEQFF.

This sequence joins TRBV30 and TRBJ2-3; a weak D match, TRBD2 (7 bases). Trimming stripped 4 bases from V and 7 bases from J, with 18 bases between. This CDR3 region has 14 residues. Germline CDR1 is GTSNPN and CDR2 is SVGIG (reference sequence). The CDR3 sequence: CAWKRGAAGNTQYF. CDR3 nucleotides: TGTGCCTGGAAACGGGGGGCCGCGGGAAATACGCAGTATTTT.

The chain links TRBV7-9 to TRBJ2-1, with 14 bases fitting TRBD2. The length of the CDR3 is 19 residues. Trimming at V came to 5 bases and at J to 0 bases, leaving 9 bases not matched to a gene. Germline V gives CDR1 SEHNR, CDR2 FQNEAQ (reference sequence). CDR3 DNA sequence: TGTGCCAGCAGCACCCCGACTAGCGGGGGGGATAGCTCCTACAATGAGCAGTTCTTC. Residues: CASSTPTSGGDSSYNEQFF.

The rearrangement joins TRBV10-3 to TRBJ2-3, with 12 positions matching TRBD2. J gave up 2 bases and V 2 bases, and 8 bases lay outside the gene matches. The length of the CDR3 is 18 residues. Germline CDR1 is ENHRY and CDR2 is SYGVKD. CDR3 amino acids: CAISEIGLAGRATDTQYF. As DNA, the CDR3 is TGTGCCATCAGTGAGATAGGACTAGCGGGGAGAGCCACAGATACGCAGTATTTT.

Only a few counts were recorded for this clone. The chain links TRBV4-3 to TRBJ2-7, with D hard to call. Germline values: CDR1 LGHNA, CDR2 YSLEER. This CDR3 has 15 amino acids. Trimming left V 0 bases short and J 0 bases short, with 9 bases between. DNA for the CDR3: TGCGCCAGCAGCCAAGATTTGCTTGACTCCTACGAGCAGTACTTC. This translates into CASSQDLLDSYEQYF.

The chain couples TRBV6-5 to TRBJ2-7; D remains ambiguous. Looked up from germline, CDR1 is MNHEY and CDR2 is SVGAGI. Trimming shortened V by 4 bases and J by 1 base, and 11 bases separated the two germline ends. This CDR3 region has 14 residues. The CDR3 sequence is CASSSAWVSYEQYF. In DNA, the CDR3 is TGTGCCAGCAGTTCAGCTTGGGTTTCCTACGAGCAGTACTTC.

The chain recombines TRBV2 with TRBJ1-2; D not certain. Trimming cost V 6 bases and J 4 bases, with 15 bases left between them. Per the germline V gene, CDR1 is SNHLY and CDR2 is FYNNEI. This CDR3 comprises 14 residues. This chain's CDR3 is CASRDVGLGYGYTF. In DNA, the CDR3 is TGTGCCAGCAGGGATGTGGGGTTGGGCTATGGCTACACCTTC.

The V gene is TRBV7-9, the J gene TRBJ2-2, with no clear D. V gave up 6 bases and J gave up 3 bases, with 11 bases separating them. This CDR3 region has 14 residues. Germline V gene lookup returns CDR1 SEHNR and CDR2 FQNEAQ (reference sequence). The DNA of the CDR3 is TGTGCCAGCAGTCACCTGAAGGACACCGGGGAGCTGTTTTTT. Amino acids: CASSHLKDTGELFF.

This clone was detected a few times. The rearrangement uses TRBV5-1 and TRBJ1-1; D is unresolved. The CDR3 is 15 amino acids. The V end lost 5 bases, the J end lost 1 base, and 15 bases lay between the germline ends. Per germline, CDR1 SGHRS and CDR2 YFSETQ. For the CDR3, the DNA is TGCGCCAGCAGGTCCGCGGTACAACCGAACACTGAAGCTTTCTTT. Amino acid sequence: CASRSAVQPNTEAFF.

The V call is TRBV5-1, the J call TRBJ2-7; possibly TRBD1 for D (5 bases). The V end was cut by 4 bases, the J end by 5 bases, with 22 bases between. From germline, CDR1 is SGHRS and CDR2 YFSETQ. The CDR3 runs to 16 residues. The CDR3 bases are TGCGCCAGCAGCCTGCCCCTGACCCAGGGTGGCGACGAGCAGTACTTC. Its protein is CASSLPLTQGGDEQYF. Full variable domain (outside the CDR3, taken from reference TRBV5-1 and TRBJ2-7): KAGVTQTPRYLIKTRGQQVTLSCSPISGHRSVSWYQQTPGQGLQFLFEYFSETQRNKGNFPGRFSGRQFSNSRSEMNVSTLELGDSALYLCASSLPLTQGGDEQYFGPGTRLTVT.

There are a few counts of this clone. The chain joins TRBV30 to TRBJ2-5; no firm D call. The CDR3 spans 15 residues. Trimming took 4 bases from V and 5 from J, leaving 20 bases between them. The V gene's germline CDR1 is GTSNPN and CDR2 SVGIG (reference sequence). This CDR3 is CAWIPPFSLGETQYF. The DNA for the CDR3 is TGTGCCTGGATACCCCCATTTTCGCTGGGTGAGACCCAGTACTTC.

The chain couples TRBV29-1 to TRBJ1-2; 7 bases agree with TRBD1. CDR1 SQVTM and CDR2 ANQGSEA come from the germline V gene. The junction had 4 bases not matched to a gene; V was cut back by 7 bases and J by 2 bases. The CDR3 extends over 12 amino acids. The CDR3 nucleotides read TGCAGCGGTCAGGACAGGAACTATGGCTACACCTTC. Residues: CSGQDRNYGYTF.

This clone was seen only a few times. The CDR3 here is CASSVAGLQETQYF. The CDR3 coding sequence is TGTGCCAGCAGCGTCGCGGGGTTACAAGAGACCCAGTACTTC. The rearrangement uses TRBV9 and TRBJ2-5; D might be TRBD2 (6 bases). V shed 2 bases and J shed 2 bases, with 10 bases lying between them. Per the germline V gene, CDR1 is SGDLS and CDR2 is YYNGEE. The CDR3 consists of 14 residues.

The chain combines TRBV7-3 with TRBJ2-1; D gene uncertain. There are 15 residues in the CDR3. Deletions cut 2 bases from V and 2 bases from J, with 10 bases between. The germline CDR1 and CDR2 sequences are SGHTA and FQGTGA. DNA of the CDR3: TGTGCCAGCAGCTTATTAGGGCAGACCTACAATGAGCAGTTCTTC. Its protein product is CASSLLGQTYNEQFF.

The chain employs TRBV29-1 and TRBJ1-2; D gene ambiguous. This CDR3 comprises 11 residues. Germline V gene lookup returns CDR1 SQVTM and CDR2 ANQGSEA. This CDR3 is CSADFLYGYTF. The CDR3, as DNA: TGCAGTGCGGACTTTCTTTATGGCTACACCTTC.

V is TRBV25-1 and J is TRBJ2-5; weak D call: TRBD2 (7 bases). The DNA matches TRBJ2-7 better at its end, which makes the J call doubtful. Germline V gene data show CDR1 as MGHDK and CDR2 as SYGVNS. The CDR3 contains 15 residues. CDR3 region: CASSDPAGASYEQYF. CDR3 DNA sequence: TGTGCCAGCAGTGATCCGGCGGGGGCCTCCTACGAGCAGTACTTC.

This clone has a handful of counts. The CDR3 loop is CASSDGTRRGYTF. In nucleotides, the CDR3 is TGTGCCAGCAGCGACGGGACGAGGCGTGGCTACACCTTC. This rearrangement joins TRBV5-5 to TRBJ1-2; D might be TRBD1 (5 bases). Between the trimmed V and J ends, which lost 4 bases and 7 bases, there was a span of 14 bases. CDR3 length: 13 amino acids. CDR1 is SGHKS and CDR2 is YYEKEE in the germline V gene (reference sequence). The full variable domain, with the rest looked up from reference TRBV5-5 and TRBJ1-2, is DAGVTQSPTHLIKTRGQQVTLRCSPISGHKSVSWYQQVLGQGPQFIFQYYEKEERGRGNFPDRFSARQFPNYSSELNVNALLLGDSALYLCASSDGTRRGYTFGSGTRLTVV.

V and J are TRBV29-1 and TRBJ2-3, with 7 bases that match TRBD2. Germline V lookup: CDR1 SQVTM, CDR2 ANQGSEA. V lost 3 bases, J lost 2 bases, and 8 bases stayed unmatched. The CDR3 covers 15 residues. The CDR3 sequence: CSVDVAGVLTDTQYF. CDR3 bases: TGCAGCGTTGATGTGGCGGGGGTCCTCACAGATACGCAGTATTTT.

This clone was observed a single time. The chain has TRBV29-1 and TRBJ2-1; no definite D call. CDR1 and CDR2 (germline): SQVTM, ANQGSEA. This CDR3 region has 12 residues. Trimming removed 3 bases at V and 2 bases at J, with 5 bases between. The CDR3 protein is CSVDGTYNEQFF. The CDR3, as DNA: TGCAGCGTTGACGGCACCTACAATGAGCAGTTCTTC.

A word on this clone: Other DNA sequences in this sample translate to the same CDR3. V usage is TRBV30 and J usage is TRBJ1-5; D might be TRBD1 (6 bases). The CDR3 runs to 14 residues. Trimming stripped 0 bases from V and 4 bases from J, with 10 bases between. The V gene's germline CDR1 is GTSNPN and CDR2 SVGIG (reference sequence). The CDR3 sequence: CAWSVKGGNQPQHF. In nucleotides, the CDR3 is TGTGCCTGGAGTGTAAAGGGGGGGAATCAGCCCCAGCATTTT.

The chain carries TRBV2 and TRBJ1-1; TRBD1 matches 7 bases. V lost 6 bases, J lost 8 bases, and 12 bases stayed unmatched. Germline CDR1 SNHLY, CDR2 FYNNEI. The CDR3 has 14 amino acids. CDR3 residues: CASRGMSRDREAFF. The CDR3 DNA reads as TGTGCCAGCAGAGGAATGTCTCGGGACAGAGAAGCTTTCTTT.

This clone was observed a handful of times. The chain is built from TRBV27 and TRBJ2-7; the match to TRBD1 covers 9 bases. V dropped 2 bases and J dropped 2; count of bases not matched to a gene: 4. The CDR3 is made up of 15 amino acids. Germline V gene data show CDR1 as MNHEY and CDR2 as SMNVEV (reference sequence). For the CDR3, the DNA is TGTGCCAGCAGTTTAAGGGACAGGGCTCCCTACGAGCAGTACTTC. Translating it yields CASSLRDRAPYEQYF.

V gene TRBV5-6 combines with J gene TRBJ2-5, with unresolved D. Trimming left V 5 bases short and J 5 bases short, with 13 bases between. The CDR3 extends over 13 amino acids. Per germline, CDR1 SGHDT and CDR2 YYEEEE. The CDR3 is CASRPAVVETQYF. In DNA form, the CDR3 reads TGTGCCAGCAGGCCCGCGGTCGTTGAGACCCAGTACTTC.